The 2 T cell receptor beta chains reported below all come from one sample, sequenced in a study of T cells in tuberculosis. Stated time point: new active TB diagnosis, blood taken before or within 7 days of starting treatment. Clones were sequenced by immunoSEQ multiplex PCR, and TCRdb holds only the in-frame ones, with some missing. The sample shows some 49,000 clones, about 95% of them seen only once. Material: PBMCs, obtained at tuberculosis diagnosis. These receptors all stem from an adult with tuberculosis.

The chain carries TRBV10-2 and TRBJ2-5, with a tentative D call TRBD1 (5 bases). V lost 3 bases and J lost 5, with 16 bases in between. The CDR3 length is 15 residues. Germline V gene data show CDR1 as WSHSY and CDR2 as SAAADI. The CDR3 reads CASSDAFRVEETQYF. The CDR3 nucleotides are TGCGCCAGCAGTGACGCTTTCAGGGTAGAGGAGACCCAGTACTTC.

This chain uses TRBV5-1 with TRBJ2-7; TRBD1 might be the D (5 bases). CDR1 is SGHRS, CDR2 YFSETQ, per germline. The CDR3 totals 15 residues. V lost 3 bases, J lost 0 bases, and 13 bases lay in between. CDR3 amino acids: CASSWSSGSSYEQYF. CDR3 nucleotide sequence: TGCGCCAGCAGCTGGTCATCAGGGTCCTCCTACGAGCAGTACTTC.